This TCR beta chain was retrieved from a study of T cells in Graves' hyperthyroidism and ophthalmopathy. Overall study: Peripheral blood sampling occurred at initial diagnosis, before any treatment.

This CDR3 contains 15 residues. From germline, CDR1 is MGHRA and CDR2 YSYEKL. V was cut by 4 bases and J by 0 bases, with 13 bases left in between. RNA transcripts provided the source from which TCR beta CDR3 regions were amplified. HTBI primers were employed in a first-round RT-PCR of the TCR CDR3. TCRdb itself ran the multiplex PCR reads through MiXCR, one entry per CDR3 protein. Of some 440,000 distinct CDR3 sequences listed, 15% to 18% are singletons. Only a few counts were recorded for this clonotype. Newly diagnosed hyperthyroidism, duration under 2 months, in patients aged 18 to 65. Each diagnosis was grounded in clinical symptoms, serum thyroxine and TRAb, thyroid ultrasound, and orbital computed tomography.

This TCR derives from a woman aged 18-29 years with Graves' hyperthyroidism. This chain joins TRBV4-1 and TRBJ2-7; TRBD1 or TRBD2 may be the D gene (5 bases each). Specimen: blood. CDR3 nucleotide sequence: TGCGCCAGCAGCCTCCCGGGACGGAGCTCCTACGAGCAGTACTTC. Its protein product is CASSLPGRSSYEQYF.